This TCR beta chain is from a study of T cell repertoires in ileal Crohn's disease. Study as a whole: About half received postoperative treatment, around ten with thiopurines and under 20 anti-TNF.

CDR3 length: 15 amino acids. Germline values: CDR1 LNHNV, CDR2 YYDKDF (reference sequence). After removal of 3 bases from V and 10 bases from J, the junction contained 10 bases not matched to a gene. TCRdb's table, derived via immunoSEQ multiplex PCR, lists solely in-frame clones and lacks some. The table lists about 13,000 clones, more than 70% of them singletons. Time point reported: neoterminal ileum biopsy at postoperative endoscopy, about 6 months after surgery. This receptor was obtained from an adult with Crohn's disease. The sample was ileal tissue. V is TRBV15 and J is TRBJ2-1, with 9 bases that match TRBD2. The CDR3 coding sequence is TGTGCCACCAGCAGCGAGGGACTAGCCCAAGGCGAGCAGTTCTTC. Protein sequence: CATSSEGLAQGEQFF.